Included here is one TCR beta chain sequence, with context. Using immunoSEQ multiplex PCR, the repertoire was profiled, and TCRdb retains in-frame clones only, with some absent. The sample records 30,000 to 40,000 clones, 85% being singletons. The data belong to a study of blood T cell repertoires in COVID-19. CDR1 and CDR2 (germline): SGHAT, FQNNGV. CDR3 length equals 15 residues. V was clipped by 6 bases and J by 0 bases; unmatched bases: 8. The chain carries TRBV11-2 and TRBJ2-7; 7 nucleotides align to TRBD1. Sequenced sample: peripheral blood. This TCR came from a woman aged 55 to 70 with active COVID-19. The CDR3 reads CASSPDRAPSYEQYF. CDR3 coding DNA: TGTGCCAGCAGTCCAGACAGGGCTCCCTCCTACGAGCAGTACTTC. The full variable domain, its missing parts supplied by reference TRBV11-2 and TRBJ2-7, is EAGVAQSPRYKIIEKRQSVAFWCNPISGHATLYWYQQILGQGPKLLIQFQNNGVVDDSQLPKDRFSAERLKGVDSTLKIQPAKLEDSAVYLCASSPDRAPSYEQYFGPGTRLTVT.